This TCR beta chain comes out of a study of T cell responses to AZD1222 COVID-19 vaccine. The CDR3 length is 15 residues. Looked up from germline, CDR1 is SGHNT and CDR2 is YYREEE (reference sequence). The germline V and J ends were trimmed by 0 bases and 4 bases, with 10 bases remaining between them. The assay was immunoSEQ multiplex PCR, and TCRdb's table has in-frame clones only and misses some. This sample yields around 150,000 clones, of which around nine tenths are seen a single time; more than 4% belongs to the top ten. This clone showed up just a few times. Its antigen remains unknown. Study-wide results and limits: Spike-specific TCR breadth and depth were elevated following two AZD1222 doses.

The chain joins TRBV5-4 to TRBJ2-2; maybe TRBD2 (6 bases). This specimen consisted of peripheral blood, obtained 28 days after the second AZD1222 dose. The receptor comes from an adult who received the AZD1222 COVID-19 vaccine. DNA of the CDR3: TGTGCCAGCAGCTTGGCCGGGGGTGGCACCGGGGAGCTGTTTTTT. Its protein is CASSLAGGGTGELFF.